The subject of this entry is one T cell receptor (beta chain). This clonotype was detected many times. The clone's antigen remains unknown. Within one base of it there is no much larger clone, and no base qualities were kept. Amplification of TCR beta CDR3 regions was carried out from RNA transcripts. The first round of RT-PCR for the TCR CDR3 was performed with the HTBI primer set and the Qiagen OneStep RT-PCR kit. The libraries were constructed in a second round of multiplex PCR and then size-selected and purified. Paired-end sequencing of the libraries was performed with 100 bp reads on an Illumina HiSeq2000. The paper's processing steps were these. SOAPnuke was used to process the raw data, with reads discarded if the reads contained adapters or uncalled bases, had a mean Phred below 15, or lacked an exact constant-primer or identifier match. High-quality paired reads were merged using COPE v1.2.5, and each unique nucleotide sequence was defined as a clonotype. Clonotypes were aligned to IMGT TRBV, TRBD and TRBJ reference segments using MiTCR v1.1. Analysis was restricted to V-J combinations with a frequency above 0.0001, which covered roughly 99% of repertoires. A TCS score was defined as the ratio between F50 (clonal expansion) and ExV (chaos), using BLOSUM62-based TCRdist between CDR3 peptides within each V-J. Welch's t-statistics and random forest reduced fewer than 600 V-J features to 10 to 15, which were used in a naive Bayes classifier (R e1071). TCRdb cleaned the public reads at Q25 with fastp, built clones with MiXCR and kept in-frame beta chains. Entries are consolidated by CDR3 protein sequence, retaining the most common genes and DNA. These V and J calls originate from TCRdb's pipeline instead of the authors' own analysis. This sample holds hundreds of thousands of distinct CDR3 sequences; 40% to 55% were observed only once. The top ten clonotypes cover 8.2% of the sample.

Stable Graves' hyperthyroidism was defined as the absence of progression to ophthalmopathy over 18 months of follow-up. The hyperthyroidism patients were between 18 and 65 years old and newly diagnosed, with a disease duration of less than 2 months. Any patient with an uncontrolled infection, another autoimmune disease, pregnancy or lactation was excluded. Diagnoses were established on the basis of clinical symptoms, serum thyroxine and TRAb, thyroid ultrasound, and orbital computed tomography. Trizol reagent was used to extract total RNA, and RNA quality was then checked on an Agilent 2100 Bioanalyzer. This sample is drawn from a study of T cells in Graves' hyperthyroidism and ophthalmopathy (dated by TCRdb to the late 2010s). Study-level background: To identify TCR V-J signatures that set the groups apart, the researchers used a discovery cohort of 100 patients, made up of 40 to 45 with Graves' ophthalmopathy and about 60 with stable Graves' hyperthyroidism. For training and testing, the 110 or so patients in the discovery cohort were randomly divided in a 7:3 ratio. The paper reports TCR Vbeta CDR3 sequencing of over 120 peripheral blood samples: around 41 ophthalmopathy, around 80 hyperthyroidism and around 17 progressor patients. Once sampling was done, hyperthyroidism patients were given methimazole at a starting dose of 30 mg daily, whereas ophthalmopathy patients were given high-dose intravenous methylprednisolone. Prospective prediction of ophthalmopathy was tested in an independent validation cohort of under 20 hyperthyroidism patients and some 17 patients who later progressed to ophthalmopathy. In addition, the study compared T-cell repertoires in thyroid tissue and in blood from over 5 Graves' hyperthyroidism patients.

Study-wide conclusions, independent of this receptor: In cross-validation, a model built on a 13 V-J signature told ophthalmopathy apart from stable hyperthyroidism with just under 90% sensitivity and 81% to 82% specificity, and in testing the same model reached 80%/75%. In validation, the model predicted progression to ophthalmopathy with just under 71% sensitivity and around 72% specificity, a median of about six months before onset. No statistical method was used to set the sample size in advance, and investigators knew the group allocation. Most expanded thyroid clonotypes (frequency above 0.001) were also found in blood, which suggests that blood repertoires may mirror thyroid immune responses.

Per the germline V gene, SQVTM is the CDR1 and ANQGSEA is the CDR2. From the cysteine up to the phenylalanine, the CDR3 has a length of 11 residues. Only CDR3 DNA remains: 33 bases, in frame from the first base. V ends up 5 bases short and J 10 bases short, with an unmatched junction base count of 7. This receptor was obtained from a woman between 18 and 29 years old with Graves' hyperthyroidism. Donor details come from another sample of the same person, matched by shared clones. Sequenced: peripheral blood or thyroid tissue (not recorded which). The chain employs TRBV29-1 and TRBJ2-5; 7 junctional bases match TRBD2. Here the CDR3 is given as CSVWDGGDQYF. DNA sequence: TGCAGCGTTTGGGATGGGGGGGACCAGTACTTC.